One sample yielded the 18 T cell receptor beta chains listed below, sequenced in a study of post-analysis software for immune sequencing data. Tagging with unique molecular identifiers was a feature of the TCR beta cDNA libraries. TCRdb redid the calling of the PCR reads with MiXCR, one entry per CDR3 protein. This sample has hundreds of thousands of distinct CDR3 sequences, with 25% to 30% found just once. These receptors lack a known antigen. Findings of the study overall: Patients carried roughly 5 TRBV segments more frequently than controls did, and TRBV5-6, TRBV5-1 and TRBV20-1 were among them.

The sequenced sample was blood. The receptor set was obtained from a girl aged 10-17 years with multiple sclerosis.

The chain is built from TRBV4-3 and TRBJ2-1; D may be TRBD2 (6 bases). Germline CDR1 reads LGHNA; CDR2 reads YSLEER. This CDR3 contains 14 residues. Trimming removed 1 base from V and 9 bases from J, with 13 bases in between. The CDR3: CASSQGDFSGEQFF. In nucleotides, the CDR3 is TGCGCCAGCAGCCAAGGAGATTTTAGCGGTGAGCAGTTCTTC.

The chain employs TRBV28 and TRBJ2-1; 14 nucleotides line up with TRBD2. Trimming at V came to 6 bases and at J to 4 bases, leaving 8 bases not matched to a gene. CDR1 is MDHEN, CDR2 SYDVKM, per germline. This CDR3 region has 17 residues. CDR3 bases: TGTGCCAGCAGACCCGGGACTAGCGGGAGTGGGTACAATGAGCAGTTCTTC. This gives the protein CASRPGTSGSGYNEQFF.

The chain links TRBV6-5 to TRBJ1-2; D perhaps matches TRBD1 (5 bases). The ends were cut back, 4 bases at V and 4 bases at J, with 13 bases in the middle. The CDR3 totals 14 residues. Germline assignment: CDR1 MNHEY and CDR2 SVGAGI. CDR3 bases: TGTGCCAGCAGTTGGGCCCCGGGGGGCTATGGCTACACCTTC. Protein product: CASSWAPGGYGYTF.

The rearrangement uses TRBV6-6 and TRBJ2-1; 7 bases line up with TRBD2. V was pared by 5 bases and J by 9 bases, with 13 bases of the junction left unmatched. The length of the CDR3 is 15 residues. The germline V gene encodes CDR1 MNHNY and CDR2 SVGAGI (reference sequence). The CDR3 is CASSGTRGSASEQFF. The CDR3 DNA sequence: TGTGCCAGCAGTGGGACTCGCGGGAGTGCGTCTGAGCAGTTCTTC.

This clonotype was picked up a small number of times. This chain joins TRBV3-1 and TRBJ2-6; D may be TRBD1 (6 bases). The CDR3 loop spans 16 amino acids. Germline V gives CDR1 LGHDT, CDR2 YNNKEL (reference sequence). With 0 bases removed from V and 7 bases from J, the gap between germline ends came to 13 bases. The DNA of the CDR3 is TGTGCCAGCAGCCAAGATCAGGGGCTAAGAGCCAACGTCCTGACTTTC. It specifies CASSQDQGLRANVLTF.

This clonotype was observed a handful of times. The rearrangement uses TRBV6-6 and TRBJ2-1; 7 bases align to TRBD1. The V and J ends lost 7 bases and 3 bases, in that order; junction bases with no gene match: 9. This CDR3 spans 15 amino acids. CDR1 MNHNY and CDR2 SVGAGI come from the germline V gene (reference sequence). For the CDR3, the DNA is TGTGCCAGCACCGAAGGGGGCAGGCACTACAATGAGCAGTTCTTC. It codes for CASTEGGRHYNEQFF.

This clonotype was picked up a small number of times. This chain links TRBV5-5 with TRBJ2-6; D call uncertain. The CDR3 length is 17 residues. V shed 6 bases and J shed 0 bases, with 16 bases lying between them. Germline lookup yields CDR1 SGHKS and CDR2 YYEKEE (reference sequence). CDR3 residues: CASNPLPAFSGANVLTF. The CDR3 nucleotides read TGTGCCAGCAATCCCCTCCCGGCCTTCTCTGGGGCCAACGTCCTGACTTTC.

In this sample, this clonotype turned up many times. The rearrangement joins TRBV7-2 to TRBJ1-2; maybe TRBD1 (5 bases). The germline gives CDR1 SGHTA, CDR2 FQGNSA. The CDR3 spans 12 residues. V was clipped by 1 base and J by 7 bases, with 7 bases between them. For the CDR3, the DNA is TGTGCCAGCAGCTTAGGGCAGGGTGGCTACACCTTC. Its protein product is CASSLGQGGYTF. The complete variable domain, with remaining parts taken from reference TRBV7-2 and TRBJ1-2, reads GAGVSQSPSNKVTEKGKDVELRCDPISGHTALYWYRQSLGQGLEFLIYFQGNSAPDKSGLPSDRFSAERTGGSVSTLTIQRTQQEDSAVYLCASSLGQGGYTFGSGTRLTVV.

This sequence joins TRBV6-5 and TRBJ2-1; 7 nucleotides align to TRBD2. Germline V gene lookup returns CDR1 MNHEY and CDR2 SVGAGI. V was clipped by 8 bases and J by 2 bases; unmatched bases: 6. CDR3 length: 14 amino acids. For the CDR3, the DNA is TGTGCCAGCCGACCCCGGGGGGCCTACAATGAGCAGTTCTTC. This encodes CASRPRGAYNEQFF.

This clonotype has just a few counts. This CDR3 reads CSAPPGVAETQYF. CDR3 sequence (DNA): TGCAGTGCACCACCAGGGGTGGCAGAGACCCAGTACTTC. The V call is TRBV20-1, the J call TRBJ2-5; weak D call: TRBD1 (6 bases). This CDR3 is built from 13 residues. Trimming took off 6 bases at V and 4 bases at J, with 15 bases between the two ends. The germline V gene has CDR1 DFQATT and CDR2 SNEGSKA (reference sequence).

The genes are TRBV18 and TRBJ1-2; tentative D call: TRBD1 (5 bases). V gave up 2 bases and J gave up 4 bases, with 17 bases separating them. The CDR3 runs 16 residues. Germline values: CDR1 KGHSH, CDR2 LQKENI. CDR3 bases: TGTGCCAGCTCACCAACACCGGTCGGGGGTATCTATGGCTACACCTTC. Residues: CASSPTPVGGIYGYTF. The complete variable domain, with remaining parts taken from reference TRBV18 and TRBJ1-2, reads NAGVMQNPRHLVRRRGQEARLRCSPMKGHSHVYWYRQLPEEGLKFMVYLQKENIIDESGMPKERFSAEFPKEGPSILRIQQVVRGDSAAYFCASSPTPVGGIYGYTFGSGTRLTVV.

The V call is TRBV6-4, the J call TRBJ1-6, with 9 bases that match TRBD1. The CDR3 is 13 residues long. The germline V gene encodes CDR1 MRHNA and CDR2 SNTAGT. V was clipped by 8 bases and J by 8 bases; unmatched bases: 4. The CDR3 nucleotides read TGTGCCAGCCGCCGGGACAGGGATTCACCCCTCCACTTT. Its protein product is CASRRDRDSPLHF.

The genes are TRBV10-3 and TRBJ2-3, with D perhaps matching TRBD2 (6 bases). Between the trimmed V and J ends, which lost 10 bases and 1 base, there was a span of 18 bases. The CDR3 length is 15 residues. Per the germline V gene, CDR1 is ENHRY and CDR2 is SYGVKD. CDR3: CATIGGPSGTDTQYF. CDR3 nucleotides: TGTGCCACCATTGGAGGGCCCTCTGGCACAGATACGCAGTATTTT.

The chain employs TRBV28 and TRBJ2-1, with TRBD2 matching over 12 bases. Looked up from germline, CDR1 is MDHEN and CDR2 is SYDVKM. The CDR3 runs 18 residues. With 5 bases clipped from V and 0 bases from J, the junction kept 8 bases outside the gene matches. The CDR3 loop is CASSGGTSGPSSYNEQFF. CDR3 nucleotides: TGTGCCAGCAGTGGGGGGACTAGCGGGCCGAGCTCCTACAATGAGCAGTTCTTC.

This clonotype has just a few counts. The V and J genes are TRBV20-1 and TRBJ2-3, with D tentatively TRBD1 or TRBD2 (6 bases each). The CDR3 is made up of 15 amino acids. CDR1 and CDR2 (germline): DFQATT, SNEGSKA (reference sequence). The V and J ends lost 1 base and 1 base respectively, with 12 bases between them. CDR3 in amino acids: CSARATGARTDTQYF. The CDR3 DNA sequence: TGCAGTGCTAGAGCCACGGGGGCTCGCACAGATACGCAGTATTTT.

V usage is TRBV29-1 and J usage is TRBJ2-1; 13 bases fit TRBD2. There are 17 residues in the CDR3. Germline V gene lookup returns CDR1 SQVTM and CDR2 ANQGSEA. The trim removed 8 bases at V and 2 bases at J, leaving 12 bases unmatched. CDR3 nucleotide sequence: TGCAGCTCTCGAGGGCCTGGGACTAGCGGGACCTACAATGAGCAGTTCTTC. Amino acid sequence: CSSRGPGTSGTYNEQFF.

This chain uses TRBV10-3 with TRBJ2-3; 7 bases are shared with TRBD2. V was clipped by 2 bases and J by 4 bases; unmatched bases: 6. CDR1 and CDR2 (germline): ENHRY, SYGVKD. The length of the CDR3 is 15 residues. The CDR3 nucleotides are TGTGCCATCAGTGAGCCTGGGGGAGGGTCAGATACGCAGTATTTT. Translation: CAISEPGGGSDTQYF.

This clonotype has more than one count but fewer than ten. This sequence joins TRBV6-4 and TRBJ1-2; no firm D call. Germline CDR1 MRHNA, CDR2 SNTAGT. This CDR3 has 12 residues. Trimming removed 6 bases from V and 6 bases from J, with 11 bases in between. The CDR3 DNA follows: TGTGCCAGCAGGGTTGTTGGACATGGCTACACCTTC. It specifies CASRVVGHGYTF.